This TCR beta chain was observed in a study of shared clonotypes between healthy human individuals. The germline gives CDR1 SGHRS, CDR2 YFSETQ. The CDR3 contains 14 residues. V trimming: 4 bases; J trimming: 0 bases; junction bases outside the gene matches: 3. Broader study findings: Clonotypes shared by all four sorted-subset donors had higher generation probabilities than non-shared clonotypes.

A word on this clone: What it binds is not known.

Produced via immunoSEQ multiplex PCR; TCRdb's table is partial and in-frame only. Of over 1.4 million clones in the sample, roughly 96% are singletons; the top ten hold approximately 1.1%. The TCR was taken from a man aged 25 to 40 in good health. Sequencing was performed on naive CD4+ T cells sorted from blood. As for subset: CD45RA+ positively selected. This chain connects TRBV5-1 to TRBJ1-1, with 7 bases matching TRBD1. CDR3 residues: CASSTTGMNTEAFF. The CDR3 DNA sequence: TGCGCCAGCAGCACGACAGGGATGAACACTGAAGCTTTCTTT.